This entry describes one TCR beta chain. Its recognized antigen is unknown. Base qualities are not provided; no much larger clone lies one nucleotide away. All donors were healthy Caucasians. Three pairs of female monozygotic twins, all aged roughly 18 to 29 years, were included in the twin cohort. Peripheral blood mononuclear cells were the source from which RNA for the TCR libraries was isolated. This specimen belongs to a study of identical twins (TCRdb year 2016). Study-wide context: To test whether fetal clonotypes persist, the study used deep sequencing on TCR alpha and beta repertoires from monozygotic twins, unrelated adults of various ages, and cord blood. To rule out contamination, the twin experiments were replicated at different times with different library preparation protocols.

Findings and caveats that apply to the study as a whole: Conclusions relied on cross-sectional statistical analysis, since the same donors could not be followed over many years. Recombination models systematically underestimated out-of-frame TCR alpha sharing in monozygotic twins but agreed with sharing between unrelated individuals. Compared with coincidental sharing between unrelated individuals, out-of-frame TCR alpha sequences shared between twins showed an excess of sequences with low generation probability. Invariant T cells such as MAIT and iNKT could partly confound zero-insertion analyses, although diverse VJ usage argued against such confounding for most clonotypes. Fewer insertions were carried by abundant cord blood beta clonotypes, a similar but weaker trend appeared in young adult naive repertoires, and no such trend appeared in memory repertoires. The excess sharing between twins in beta out-of-frame sequences was weaker because fewer shared sequences reduced the signal-to-noise ratio.

Library method: 5' RACE. The sequencer listed for this sample is Illumina HiSeq 2000. Template switching introduced a universal primer binding site; the final cDNA contained a unique molecular identifier, enabling accurate counting of TCR cDNA molecules. Specific primers in the conserved constant-segment region were used to synthesize first-strand cDNA for the TCR alpha and beta chains. To control for contamination, each cDNA library was double barcoded with a SMART-Mk sample barcode plus Illumina barcodes. TruSeq adapter sequences and Illumina sample barcodes were added in two successive PCR steps. TCR alpha and beta cDNA libraries were sequenced on the Illumina HiSeq platform with custom primers. The published analysis was carried out like this. Raw reads were processed with MiGEC to extract unique molecular identifiers, and MiXCR was used to determine CDR3 positions. For each individual, recombination models were inferred using an EM algorithm with the repgenHMM and IGoR tools. The analysis of shared clonotypes was done with the tcR package in R, with sharing normalized by the product of cloneset sizes. Out-of-frame nonproductive sequences were analyzed to study raw recombination free of thymic and clonal selection effects. Using fastp trimming at Q25 and MiXCR clonotype assembly, TCRdb reanalyzed the public sequencing data and kept in-frame beta chains. Entries that share a CDR3 protein sequence are merged under the most common genes and DNA. The V and J calls and clone size are TCRdb's, not the authors'. For this sample there are about 890,000 distinct CDR3 sequences; 12% appear just once. The leading ten clones occupy around 1.6% of the sample.

V is pared back by 5 bases and J by 3 bases, with 19 bases lying between the germline termini. The CDR3 runs 16 residues from the cysteine to the phenylalanine. Left in the record is the CDR3 DNA by itself, 48 bases read in frame from the first base. A further study also used this sample, focusing on yellow fever vaccine responses in identical twins. The second paper states: The authors reported that the T cell response to vaccination in identical twins appeared partly convergent and partly personalized. The study precisely tracked vaccine-responding T cell clones in identical twins.

This receptor chain uses TRBV12-3 or TRBV12-4 and TRBJ2-5; the D segment cannot be called with confidence. The sequencing input was PBMCs. The clonotype was recovered from a woman aged 18-30 years in good health. In nucleotides, the sequence is TGTGCCAGCAGTAATCCCAACGTAATGCCAAAAGAGACCCAGTACTTC. This yields the protein CASSNPNVMPKETQYF.